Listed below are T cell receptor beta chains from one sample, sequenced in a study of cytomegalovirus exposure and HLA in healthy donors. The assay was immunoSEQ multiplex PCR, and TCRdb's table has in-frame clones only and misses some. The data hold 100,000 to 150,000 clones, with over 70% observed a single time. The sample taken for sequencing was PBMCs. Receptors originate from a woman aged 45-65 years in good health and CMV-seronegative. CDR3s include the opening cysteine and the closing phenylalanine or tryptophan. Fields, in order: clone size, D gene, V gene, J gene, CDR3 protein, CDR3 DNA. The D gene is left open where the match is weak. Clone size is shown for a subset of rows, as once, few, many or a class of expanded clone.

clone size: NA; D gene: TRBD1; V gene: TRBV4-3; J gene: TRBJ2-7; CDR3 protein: CASSKTGTGNYEQYF; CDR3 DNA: TGCGCCAGCAGCAAGACCGGGACAGGGAATTACGAGCAGTACTTC
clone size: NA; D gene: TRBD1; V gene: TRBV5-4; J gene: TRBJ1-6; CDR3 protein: CASSAPGQGRDSPLHF; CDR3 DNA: TGTGCCAGCAGCGCGCCCGGACAGGGAAGGGATTCACCCCTCCACTTT
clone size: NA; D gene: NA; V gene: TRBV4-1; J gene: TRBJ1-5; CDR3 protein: CASSQDYGSRPQHF; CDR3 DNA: TGCGCCAGCAGCCAAGATTATGGGAGCAGGCCCCAGCATTTT
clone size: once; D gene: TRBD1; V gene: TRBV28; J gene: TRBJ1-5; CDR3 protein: CASIHPGTDELSNQPQHF; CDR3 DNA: TGTGCCAGCATTCATCCCGGGACAGACGAGTTGAGCAATCAGCCCCAGCATTTT
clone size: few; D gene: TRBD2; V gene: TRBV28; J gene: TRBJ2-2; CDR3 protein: CASRLAGGRNGELFF; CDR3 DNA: TGTGCCAGCAGACTAGCGGGAGGAAGGAACGGGGAGCTGTTTTTT
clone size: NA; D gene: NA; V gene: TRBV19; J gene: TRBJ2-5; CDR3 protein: CASSITATGRGAQETQYF; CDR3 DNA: TGTGCCAGTAGTATAACCGCTACAGGGAGGGGGGCACAAGAGACCCAGTACTTC
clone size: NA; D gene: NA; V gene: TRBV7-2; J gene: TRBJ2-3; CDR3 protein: CASSSSGTDTQYF; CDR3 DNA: TGTGCCAGCAGCTCTAGCGGCACAGATACGCAGTATTTT
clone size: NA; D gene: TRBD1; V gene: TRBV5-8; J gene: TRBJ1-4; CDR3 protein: CASSLARQGTATNEKLFF; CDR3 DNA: TGTGCCAGCAGCTTGGCCCGACAGGGGACTGCAACTAATGAAAAACTGTTTTTT
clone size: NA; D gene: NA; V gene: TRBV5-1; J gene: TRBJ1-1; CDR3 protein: CASSQDYSEAFF; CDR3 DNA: TGCGCCAGCAGCCAGGACTACTCTGAAGCTTTCTTT
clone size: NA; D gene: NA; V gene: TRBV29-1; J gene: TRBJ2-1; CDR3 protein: CSITLTGISEQFF; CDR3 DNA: TGCAGCATAACCCTCACGGGTATCAGTGAGCAGTTCTTC
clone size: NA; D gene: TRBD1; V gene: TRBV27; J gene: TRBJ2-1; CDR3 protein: CASSTGGLSYNEQFF; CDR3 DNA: TGTGCCAGCAGTACAGGGGGCCTATCCTACAATGAGCAGTTCTTC
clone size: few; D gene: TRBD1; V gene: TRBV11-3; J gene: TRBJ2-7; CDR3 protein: CASSPTGGNSYEQYF; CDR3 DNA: TGTGCCAGCAGCCCAACAGGGGGAAACTCCTACGAGCAGTACTTC
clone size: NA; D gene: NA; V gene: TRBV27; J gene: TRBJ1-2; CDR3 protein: CASSLYPGGGYGYTF; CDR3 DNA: TGTGCCAGCAGTTTATACCCCGGGGGGGGGTATGGCTACACCTTC
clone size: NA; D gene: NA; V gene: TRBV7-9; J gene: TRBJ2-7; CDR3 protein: CASSPQGGGSYEQYF; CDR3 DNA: TGTGCCAGCAGCCCGCAGGGGGGCGGCTCCTACGAGCAGTACTTC
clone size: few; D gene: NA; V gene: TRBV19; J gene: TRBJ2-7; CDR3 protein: CASSTDSYEQYF; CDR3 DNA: TGTGCCAGCTCGACAGACTCCTACGAGCAGTACTTC
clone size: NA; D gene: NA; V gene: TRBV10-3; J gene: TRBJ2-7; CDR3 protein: CAISGTALSYEQYF; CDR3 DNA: TGTGCCATCAGTGGGACAGCTCTCTCCTACGAGCAGTACTTC
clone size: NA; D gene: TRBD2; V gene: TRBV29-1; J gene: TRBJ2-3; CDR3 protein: CSVRLASGNTDTQYF; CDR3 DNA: TGCAGCGTTCGGTTGGCTAGCGGGAACACAGATACGCAGTATTTT
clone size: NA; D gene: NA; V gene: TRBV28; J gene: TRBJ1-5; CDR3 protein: CASSLTRQRSNQPQHF; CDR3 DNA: TGTGCCAGCAGTTTGACGAGGCAGCGCAGCAATCAGCCCCAGCATTTT
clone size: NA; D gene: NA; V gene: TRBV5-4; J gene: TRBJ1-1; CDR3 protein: CASSLAGSTEAFF; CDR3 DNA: TGTGCCAGCAGCTTGGCAGGGTCCACTGAAGCTTTCTTT
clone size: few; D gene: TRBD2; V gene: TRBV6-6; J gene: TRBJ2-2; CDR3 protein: CAGRTSGNTGELFF; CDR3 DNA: TGTGCCGGTCGGACTAGCGGGAACACCGGGGAGCTGTTTTTT
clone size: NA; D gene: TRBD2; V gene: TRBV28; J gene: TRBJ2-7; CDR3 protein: CASSLGLAGGEQYF; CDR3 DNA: TGTGCCAGCAGTCTCGGACTAGCGGGAGGGGAGCAGTACTTC
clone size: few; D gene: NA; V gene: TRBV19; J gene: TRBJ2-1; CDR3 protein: CASSSGLYNEQFF; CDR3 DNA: TGTGCCAGTAGTAGCGGACTTTACAATGAGCAGTTCTTC
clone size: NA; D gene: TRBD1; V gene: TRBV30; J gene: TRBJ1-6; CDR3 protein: CAWRGQGLYSPLHF; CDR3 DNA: TGTGCCTGGAGGGGACAGGGGCTGTATTCACCCCTCCACTTT
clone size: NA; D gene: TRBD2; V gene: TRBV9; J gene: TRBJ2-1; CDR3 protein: CASSAQSSGRVYNEQFF; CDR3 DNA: TGTGCCAGCAGCGCCCAATCTAGCGGGAGGGTATACAATGAGCAGTTCTTC
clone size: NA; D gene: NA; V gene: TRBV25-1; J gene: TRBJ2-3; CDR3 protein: CASSESPIRDTQYF; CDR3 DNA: TGTGCCAGCAGTGAGAGCCCAATCCGAGATACGCAGTATTTT
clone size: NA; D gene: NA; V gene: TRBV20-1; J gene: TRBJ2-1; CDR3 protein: CSASPTNEQFF; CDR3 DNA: TGCAGTGCTAGTCCGACAAATGAGCAGTTCTTC
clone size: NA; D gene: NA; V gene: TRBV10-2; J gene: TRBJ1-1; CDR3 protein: CASSAATNTEAFF; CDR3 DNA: TGCGCCAGCAGTGCAGCGACGAACACTGAAGCTTTCTTT
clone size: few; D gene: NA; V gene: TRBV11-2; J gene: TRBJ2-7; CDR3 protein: CASSWSWGRPSYEQYF; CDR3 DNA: TGTGCCAGCAGCTGGAGTTGGGGGAGGCCCTCCTACGAGCAGTACTTC
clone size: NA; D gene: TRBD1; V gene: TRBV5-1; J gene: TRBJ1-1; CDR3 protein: CASSYEAGTANTEAFF; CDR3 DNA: TGCGCCAGCAGCTACGAGGCCGGGACAGCGAACACTGAAGCTTTCTTT
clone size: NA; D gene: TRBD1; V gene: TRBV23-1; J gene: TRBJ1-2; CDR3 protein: CASMRRGQEPYIVGYTF; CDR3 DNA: TGCGCCAGCATGAGACGGGGACAGGAACCCTACATAGTTGGCTACACCTTC